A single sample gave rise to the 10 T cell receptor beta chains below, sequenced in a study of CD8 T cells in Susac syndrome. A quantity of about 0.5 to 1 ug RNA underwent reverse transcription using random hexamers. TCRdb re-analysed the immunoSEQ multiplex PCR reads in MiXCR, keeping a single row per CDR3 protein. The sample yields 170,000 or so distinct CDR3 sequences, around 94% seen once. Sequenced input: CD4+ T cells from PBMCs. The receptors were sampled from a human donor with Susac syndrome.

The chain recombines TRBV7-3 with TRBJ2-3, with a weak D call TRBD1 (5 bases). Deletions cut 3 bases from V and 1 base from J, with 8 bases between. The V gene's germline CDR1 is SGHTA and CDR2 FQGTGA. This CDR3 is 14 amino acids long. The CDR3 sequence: CASSFGRGTDTQYF. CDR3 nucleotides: TGTGCCAGCAGCTTCGGCAGGGGCACAGATACGCAGTATTTT. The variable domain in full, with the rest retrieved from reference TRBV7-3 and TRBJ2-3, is GAGVSQTPSNKVTEKGKYVELRCDPISGHTALYWYRQSLGQGPEFLIYFQGTGAADDSGLPNDRFFAVRPEGSVSTLKIQRTERGDSAVYLCASSFGRGTDTQYFGPGTRLTVL.

The CDR3 sequence: CTSSSGASSAYNEQFF. The CDR3 DNA is TGCACCAGCAGCTCCGGGGCTAGTTCCGCCTACAATGAGCAGTTCTTC. V is TRBV1 and J is TRBJ2-1; the table gives TRBD2 as D, unverified against the DNA. TRBV1 is classified as a pseudogene. The CDR3 runs 16 residues.

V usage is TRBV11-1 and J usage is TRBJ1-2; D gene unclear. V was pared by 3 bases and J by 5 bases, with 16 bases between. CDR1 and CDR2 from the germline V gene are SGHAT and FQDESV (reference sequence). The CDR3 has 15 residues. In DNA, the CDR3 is TGTGCCAGCAGCTTCCTGGGCGCGTCCTTGTATGGCTACACCTTC. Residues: CASSFLGASLYGYTF.

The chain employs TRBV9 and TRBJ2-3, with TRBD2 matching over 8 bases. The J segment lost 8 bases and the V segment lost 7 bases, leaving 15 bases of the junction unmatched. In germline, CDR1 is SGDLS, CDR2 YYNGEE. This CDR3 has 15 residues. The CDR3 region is CASRVGGDPDGTQYF. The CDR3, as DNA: TGTGCCAGCCGTGTCGGGGGGGACCCCGATGGTACGCAGTATTTT.

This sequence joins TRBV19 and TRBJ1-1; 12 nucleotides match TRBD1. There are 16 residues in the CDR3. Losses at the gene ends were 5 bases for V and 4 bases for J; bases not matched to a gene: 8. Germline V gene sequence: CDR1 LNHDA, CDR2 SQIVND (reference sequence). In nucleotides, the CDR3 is TGTGCCAGTAGTCGGGACAGGGGGCTGGCTATCACTGAAGCTTTCTTT. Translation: CASSRDRGLAITEAFF.

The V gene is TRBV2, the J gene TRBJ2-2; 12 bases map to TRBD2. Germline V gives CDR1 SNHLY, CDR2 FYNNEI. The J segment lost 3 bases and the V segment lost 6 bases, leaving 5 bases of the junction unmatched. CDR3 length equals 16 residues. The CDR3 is CASRPGLAGYTGELFF. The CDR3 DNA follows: TGTGCCAGCAGACCCGGACTAGCGGGGTACACCGGGGAGCTGTTTTTT.

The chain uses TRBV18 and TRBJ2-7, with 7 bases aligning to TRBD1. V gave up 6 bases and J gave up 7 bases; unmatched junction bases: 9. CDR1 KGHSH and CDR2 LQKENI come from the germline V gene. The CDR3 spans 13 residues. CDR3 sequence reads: CASSKTGAGEQYF. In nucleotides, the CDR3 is TGTGCCAGCTCCAAAACAGGGGCCGGAGAGCAGTACTTC.

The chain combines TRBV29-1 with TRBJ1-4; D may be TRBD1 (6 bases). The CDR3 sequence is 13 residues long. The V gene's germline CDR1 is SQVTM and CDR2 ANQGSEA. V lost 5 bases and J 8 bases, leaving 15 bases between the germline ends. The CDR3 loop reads CSVWEQGEEKLFF. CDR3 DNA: TGCAGCGTTTGGGAACAGGGTGAAGAAAAACTGTTTTTT.

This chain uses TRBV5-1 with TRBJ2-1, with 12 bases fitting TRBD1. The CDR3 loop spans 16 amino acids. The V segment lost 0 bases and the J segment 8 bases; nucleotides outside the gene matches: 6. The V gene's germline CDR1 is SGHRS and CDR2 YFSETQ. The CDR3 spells CASSLDGTGGFDEQFF. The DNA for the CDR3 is TGCGCCAGCAGCTTGGACGGGACAGGGGGCTTTGATGAGCAGTTCTTC.

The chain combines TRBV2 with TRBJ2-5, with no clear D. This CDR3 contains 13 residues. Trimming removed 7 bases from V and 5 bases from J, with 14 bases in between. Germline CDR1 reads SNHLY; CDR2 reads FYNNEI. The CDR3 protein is CASTQIARETQYF. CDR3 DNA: TGTGCCAGCACCCAGATAGCCCGGGAGACCCAGTACTTC.